This T cell receptor (beta chain) was sequenced in a study of shared clonotypes between healthy human individuals. Assay: immunoSEQ multiplex PCR; the TCRdb copy retains only in-frame clones and omits some. The table lists 2.3 million or so clones, 85% to 95% of them singletons, with 0.3% to 0.4% in the top ten. V dropped 8 bases and J dropped 0 bases, with 11 bases sitting between them. Germline values: CDR1 MDHEN, CDR2 SYDVKM. The CDR3 is 14 residues long. The chain employs TRBV28 and TRBJ1-3; maybe TRBD1 (5 bases). The sample consisted of naive CD4+ T cells from PBMCs. As for subset: CD45RA+ positively selected. The clonotype was recovered from a man aged 18 to 30 in good health. Some clones in this sample may be carry-over from other donors' samples. The CDR3 nucleotides read TGTGCCAGCGTCGACAGAAGCTCTGGAAACACCATATATTTT. The encoded protein is CASVDRSSGNTIYF.